A selection of T cell receptor beta chains follows, all from one sample in a study of T cell responses to AZD1222 COVID-19 vaccine. The assay was immunoSEQ multiplex PCR, and TCRdb's table has in-frame clones only and misses some. The table includes roughly 160,000 clones, 92% detected once. This specimen was peripheral blood, taken 28 days after the second AZD1222 dose. Receptors originate from an adult who received the AZD1222 COVID-19 vaccine. Each CDR3 is given with its conserved first and last residue. The D gene is left open where the match is weak. Where a row states a size, it is once, few, many or the class of an expanded clone; other rows omit it.

D gene,clone size,V gene,J gene,CDR3 DNA,CDR3 protein
TRBD2,NA,TRBV5-4,TRBJ2-1,TGTGCCAGCAGCTTGGGTGGGAGGGCCGATGAGCAGTTCTTC,CASSLGGRADEQFF
TRBD1,NA,TRBV19,TRBJ1-3,TGTGCCAGTACAGGGACGGACAGGATCTCTGGAAACACCATATATTTT,CASTGTDRISGNTIYF
TRBD1,NA,TRBV2,TRBJ1-1,TGTGCCAGCAGGCCGTTGGGGACAGTAATGACTGAAGCTTTCTTT,CASRPLGTVMTEAFF
NA,few,TRBV5-1,TRBJ1-1,TGCGCCAGCAGCTTGGTGGGACAGAACACTGAAGCTTTCTTT,CASSLVGQNTEAFF
NA,NA,TRBV27,TRBJ2-5,TGTGCCAGCAGTTTATTTGGGACTTCAGAGACCCAGTACTTC,CASSLFGTSETQYF
TRBD1,NA,TRBV14,TRBJ1-1,TGTGCCAGCAGCCTAAGCCGGACAGGGGGCACTGAAGCTTTCTTT,CASSLSRTGGTEAFF
TRBD2,NA,TRBV6-5,TRBJ2-3,TGTGCCAGCAGACGTGTACTAGCGGGAGTGGATACGCAGTATTTT,CASRRVLAGVDTQYF
TRBD1,NA,TRBV7-9,TRBJ1-1,TGTGCCAGCAGCCGACGACAGGGCCACAACACTGAAGCTTTCTTT,CASSRRQGHNTEAFF
TRBD1,NA,TRBV30,TRBJ2-2,TGTGCCTGGGACCCGGGACAGGGGACTTACGGGGAGCTGTTTTTT,CAWDPGQGTYGELFF
TRBD1,once,TRBV30,TRBJ1-1,TGTGCCTGGAGCACCGGACAGGGGAACACTGAAGCTTTCTTT,CAWSTGQGNTEAFF
NA,NA,TRBV14,TRBJ2-7,TGTGCCAGCAGCCCGCTGGGGTACGAGCAGTACTTC,CASSPLGYEQYF
NA,NA,TRBV28,TRBJ1-6,TGTGCCAGCAGGCCAGGGTCCGGTAATTCACCCCTCCACTTT,CASRPGSGNSPLHF
TRBD2,NA,TRBV19,TRBJ2-2,TGTGCCAGTCACGGGGGGTCCGGGGAGCTGTTTTTT,CASHGGSGELFF
NA,once,TRBV3-1/TRBV3-2,TRBJ1-5,TGTGCCAGCAGCCTTCGAGCGGGCAATCAGCCCCAGCATTTT,CASSLRAGNQPQHF
TRBD1,NA,TRBV7-9,TRBJ2-1,TGTGCCAGCAGCCCGGGACAGGGGGCGAGGGACAATGAGCAGTTCTTC,CASSPGQGARDNEQFF